This passage covers 8 T cell receptor beta chains from one sample sequenced in a study of identical twins. TCRdb reprocessed the 5' RACE reads with MiXCR, giving one entry per CDR3 protein. The table lists 500,000 or so distinct CDR3 sequences, around 14% of them singletons. A further study also used this sample, focusing on yellow fever vaccine responses in identical twins.

Material for sequencing was CD4+ T cells sorted from blood. Every receptor here comes from a woman aged 18-29 years in good health.

At least ten counts were recorded for this clonotype. The chain has TRBV7-6 and TRBJ1-6; 7 bases fit TRBD1. With 5 bases clipped from V and 8 bases from J, the junction kept 6 bases outside the gene matches. The CDR3 is 14 amino acids. Germline lookup yields CDR1 SGHVS and CDR2 FNYEAQ. The CDR3 sequence: CASSPNRGDSPLHF. The CDR3, as DNA: TGTGCCAGCAGCCCGAACAGGGGTGATTCACCCCTCCACTTT.

The chain employs TRBV20-1 and TRBJ2-7, with TRBD2 identical over 14 bases. Germline trimming cut 0 bases from V and 3 bases from J; bases unmatched to any gene: 1. The CDR3 runs to 15 residues. CDR1 and CDR2 (germline): DFQATT, SNEGSKA (reference sequence). CDR3: CSAREGTSGSYEQYF. CDR3 coding DNA: TGCAGTGCTAGAGAAGGGACTAGCGGGAGCTACGAGCAGTACTTC.

This clonotype has a handful of counts. The V and J genes are TRBV6-1 and TRBJ1-1; D gene ambiguous. Trimming cost V 6 bases and J 0 bases, with 14 bases left between them. The germline gives CDR1 MNHNS, CDR2 SASEGT. This CDR3 contains 15 residues. In nucleotides, the CDR3 is TGTGCCAGCAGCTCCTTAAGGTTGATGAACACTGAAGCTTTCTTT. The encoded protein is CASSSLRLMNTEAFF.

In its sample, this clonotype was seen a few times. J is TRBJ2-5 and V is TRBV7-9, with D perhaps being TRBD1 or TRBD2 (5 bases each). V lost 5 bases and J lost 5, with 15 bases in between. Germline-derived CDR1 and CDR2 are SEHNR and FQNEAQ (reference sequence). The CDR3 loop spans 14 amino acids. The CDR3 DNA is TGTGCCAGCAGCCCAACCCGGGACCGGGAGACCCAGTACTTC. Translated, it gives CASSPTRDRETQYF.

The table lists this clonotype with many counts. V is TRBV19 and J is TRBJ1-1; possible D gene TRBD1, 6 bases. Trimming removed 3 bases from V and 3 bases from J, with 11 bases in between. The CDR3 extends over 14 amino acids. Germline CDR1 is LNHDA and CDR2 is SQIVND (reference sequence). CDR3: CASSIGGADTEAFF. The CDR3 DNA is TGTGCCAGTAGTATTGGGGGGGCGGACACTGAAGCTTTCTTT.

The chain joins TRBV11-2 to TRBJ1-2; TRBD1 matches 7 bases. The V gene end was trimmed by 3 bases and the J gene end by 4 bases; junction bases not matched to a gene: 5. The CDR3 covers 14 residues. Germline CDR1 is SGHAT and CDR2 is FQNNGV. In DNA, the CDR3 is TGTGCCAGCAGCTTGACGACAGGGTCCTATGGCTACACCTTC. It translates to CASSLTTGSYGYTF. The whole variable domain, filled in from reference TRBV11-2 and TRBJ1-2, reads EAGVAQSPRYKIIEKRQSVAFWCNPISGHATLYWYQQILGQGPKLLIQFQNNGVVDDSQLPKDRFSAERLKGVDSTLKIQPAKLEDSAVYLCASSLTTGSYGYTFGSGTRLTVV.

This clonotype appeared a few times. This chain connects TRBV11-2 to TRBJ2-3; TRBD2 might be the D (6 bases). The CDR3 sequence is 11 residues long. The V end was cut by 11 bases, the J end by 7 bases, with 13 bases between. Per the germline V gene, CDR1 is SGHAT and CDR2 is FQNNGV. DNA of the CDR3: TGTGCCGGCGGGCGGGGTCATACGCAGTATTTT. Translating it yields CAGGRGHTQYF.

The chain uses TRBV7-9 and TRBJ2-3, with TRBD1 identical over 9 bases. Germline values: CDR1 SEHNR, CDR2 FQNEAQ (reference sequence). This CDR3 has 16 residues. V was pared by 5 bases and J by 4 bases, with 10 bases of the junction left unmatched. This CDR3 reads CASSLTLTGGSDTQYF. The CDR3 DNA follows: TGTGCCAGCAGCCTGACCCTGACAGGGGGATCAGATACGCAGTATTTT. The variable domain in full, with the rest retrieved from reference TRBV7-9 and TRBJ2-3, is DTGVSQNPRHKITKRGQNVTFRCDPISEHNRLYWYRQTLGQGPEFLTYFQNEAQLEKSRLLSDRFSAERPKGSFSTLEIQRTEQGDSAMYLCASSLTLTGGSDTQYFGPGTRLTVL.